This passage covers 26 T cell receptor beta chains from one sample sequenced in a study of cytomegalovirus exposure and HLA in healthy donors. The PCR was carried out with 60 Vbeta primers and 13 Jbeta primers. Using immunoSEQ multiplex PCR, the repertoire was profiled, and TCRdb retains in-frame clones only, with some absent. The repertoire holds about 160,000 clones, with just under 80% as singletons. Sequencing used PBMCs. The receptor source for this set is a woman aged 40 to 50 in good health and CMV-seropositive.

The J gene is TRBJ2-1, the V gene TRBV18, with 7 bases fitting TRBD1. This CDR3 comprises 14 residues. J gave up 6 bases and V 2 bases, and 4 bases lay outside the gene matches. CDR1 is KGHSH and CDR2 is LQKENI in the germline V gene. The DNA for the CDR3 is TGTGCCAGCTCACCATCCGGGACAGTCAATGAGCAGTTCTTC. Amino acids: CASSPSGTVNEQFF.

The chain has TRBV18 and TRBJ1-2; D is possibly TRBD1 (5 bases). The CDR3 length is 15 residues. Germline assignment: CDR1 KGHSH and CDR2 LQKENI. Trimming shortened V by 0 bases and J by 2 bases, and 10 bases separated the two germline ends. Written as DNA, the CDR3 is TGTGCCAGCTCACCACCAACAGGACGAAACTATGGCTACACCTTC. Amino acids: CASSPPTGRNYGYTF. Together with reference TRBV18 and TRBJ1-2, the CDR3 gives the full variable domain: NAGVMQNPRHLVRRRGQEARLRCSPMKGHSHVYWYRQLPEEGLKFMVYLQKENIIDESGMPKERFSAEFPKEGPSILRIQQVVRGDSAAYFCASSPPTGRNYGYTFGSGTRLTVV.

The CDR3 coding sequence is TGTGCCAGCAGTACCAGGGTTGGTTACTCACCCCTCCACTTT. Its translation: CASSTRVGYSPLHF. The chain has TRBV28 and TRBJ1-6; D possibly corresponds to TRBD1 (5 bases). CDR3 length: 14 residues. Germline CDR1 MDHEN, CDR2 SYDVKM. Between the trimmed V and J ends, which lost 5 bases and 10 bases, there was a span of 15 bases.

This sequence joins TRBV18 and TRBJ2-2, with D possibly being TRBD2 (6 bases). Germline V gene data show CDR1 as KGHSH and CDR2 as LQKENI. The CDR3 extends over 15 amino acids. V dropped 5 bases and J dropped 2 bases, with 12 bases sitting between them. CDR3 amino acids: CASSTDGLNTGELFF. CDR3 DNA sequence: TGTGCCAGCTCAACTGACGGACTAAACACCGGGGAGCTGTTTTTT.

The chain combines TRBV13 with TRBJ2-1; 7 nucleotides agree with TRBD2. This CDR3 region has 14 residues. The V gene end was trimmed by 5 bases and the J gene end by 7 bases; junction bases not matched to a gene: 8. CDR1 and CDR2 from the germline V gene are PRHDT and FYEKMQ (reference sequence). The CDR3 DNA reads as TGTGCCAGCAGCCGCCGGGGGGTTAGGAATGAGCAGTTCTTC. This codes for CASSRRGVRNEQFF.

V and J are TRBV19 and TRBJ1-6; a possible D gene is TRBD1 (5 bases). Trimming took off 0 bases at V and 9 bases at J, with 15 bases between the two ends. The CDR3 runs 16 residues. Germline CDR1 and CDR2: LNHDA and SQIVND (reference sequence). The CDR3 loop reads CASSIEAQGWGSPLHF. DNA for the CDR3: TGTGCCAGTAGTATAGAAGCCCAGGGATGGGGTTCACCCCTCCACTTT.

V gene TRBV5-4 combines with J gene TRBJ1-1; TRBD1 agrees at 8 bases. Germline CDR1 reads SGHNT; CDR2 reads YYREEE (reference sequence). There are 12 residues in the CDR3. With 4 bases clipped from V and 11 bases from J, the junction kept 7 bases outside the gene matches. The CDR3 sequence: CASSLGQDRAFF. The DNA for the CDR3 is TGTGCCAGCAGCCTGGGACAGGATCGGGCTTTCTTT.

CDR3 sequence reads: CSVRWSGGAEQFF. CDR3 nucleotide sequence: TGCAGCGTTCGTTGGAGCGGGGGGGCGGAGCAGTTCTTC. The chain has TRBV29-1 and TRBJ2-1; 10 bases agree with TRBD2. This CDR3 region has 13 residues. The ends lost 5 bases at V and 10 bases at J; junction bases unmatched: 8. CDR1 is SQVTM and CDR2 is ANQGSEA in the germline V gene.

This chain links TRBV6-1 with TRBJ1-1; D is unresolved. The CDR3 extends over 12 amino acids. Germline loops: CDR1 MNHNS, CDR2 SASEGT. The V gene lost 3 bases and the J gene lost 11 bases, with 13 bases spanning the gap. The CDR3 DNA reads TGTGCCAGCAGTGACAGGTTTACGTCTGCTTTCTTT. Its protein product is CASSDRFTSAFF.

V usage is TRBV2 and J usage is TRBJ1-2; a possible D gene is TRBD1 (6 bases). V was trimmed by 6 bases and J by 0 bases, leaving 11 bases between them. CDR3 length equals 14 residues. CDR1 and CDR2 from the germline V gene are SNHLY and FYNNEI. This CDR3 is CASRRTDANYGYTF. For the CDR3, the DNA is TGTGCCAGCAGGAGGACAGATGCTAACTATGGCTACACCTTC.

This chain links TRBV19 with TRBJ1-3; possible D gene TRBD1, 5 bases. Germline V gene lookup returns CDR1 LNHDA and CDR2 SQIVND (reference sequence). This CDR3 has 14 amino acids. Trimming stripped 8 bases from V and 0 bases from J, with 11 bases between. CDR3 residues: CASGDRSSGNTIYF. CDR3 DNA: TGTGCCAGTGGTGACAGATCCTCTGGAAACACCATATATTTT.

This chain uses TRBV5-1 with TRBJ2-1, with 8 bases matching TRBD1. Looked up from germline, CDR1 is SGHRS and CDR2 is YFSETQ. There are 18 residues in the CDR3. V was pared by 0 bases and J by 0 bases, with 8 bases of the junction left unmatched. The CDR3 loop reads CASSLVPGQVSSYNEQFF. CDR3 coding DNA: TGCGCCAGCAGCTTGGTCCCGGGACAGGTCAGCTCCTACAATGAGCAGTTCTTC.

The gene calls are TRBV7-2 and TRBJ1-2; 7 nucleotides align to TRBD1. From germline, CDR1 is SGHTA and CDR2 FQGNSA. After removal of 3 bases from V and 6 bases from J, the junction contained 4 bases not matched to a gene. This CDR3 comprises 13 residues. The CDR3 is CASSFWTGHGYTF. Here the CDR3 DNA reads TGTGCCAGCAGCTTTTGGACAGGCCATGGCTACACCTTC. Full variable domain (outside the CDR3, taken from reference TRBV7-2 and TRBJ1-2): GAGVSQSPSNKVTEKGKDVELRCDPISGHTALYWYRQSLGQGLEFLIYFQGNSAPDKSGLPSDRFSAERTGGSVSTLTIQRTQQEDSAVYLCASSFWTGHGYTFGSGTRLTVV.

This clone was counted once. The chain combines TRBV30 with TRBJ1-2, with D perhaps TRBD1 (5 bases). V was pared by 8 bases and J by 3 bases, with 19 bases between. The CDR3 runs to 14 residues. Germline CDR1 GTSNPN, CDR2 SVGIG (reference sequence). The CDR3: CAHLPGQSDYGYTF. The CDR3 nucleotides read TGTGCCCATCTACCAGGGCAGTCCGACTATGGCTACACCTTC.

CDR3 sequence: CASSLEGSRAYEQYF. The CDR3 DNA is TGTGCCAGCAGCTTAGAAGGGAGTCGGGCCTACGAGCAGTACTTC. V usage is TRBV7-2 and J usage is TRBJ2-7; the D gene is possibly TRBD2 (5 bases). With 1 base removed from V and 2 bases from J, the gap between germline ends came to 12 bases. The CDR3 is 15 residues long. Germline V gene sequence: CDR1 SGHTA, CDR2 FQGNSA.

The V and J genes are TRBV2 and TRBJ2-7, with unresolved D. Germline-derived CDR1 and CDR2 are SNHLY and FYNNEI. Trimming pared 6 bases from V and 4 bases from J, leaving 10 bases between. This CDR3 region has 12 residues. The CDR3 DNA reads TGTGCCAGCAGGGAGTCCCGGTACGAGCAGTACTTC. Translating gives CASRESRYEQYF.

This clone was counted ten times or more. CDR3 in DNA: TGTGCCAGCAGCTTAGATGGCGGTAGTGGCTACACCTTC. Its protein is CASSLDGGSGYTF. The rearrangement links TRBV11-3 to TRBJ1-2; D gene uncertain. This CDR3 comprises 13 residues. The germline V gene has CDR1 SGHNT and CDR2 YENEEA. The V end lost 0 bases, the J end lost 7 bases, and 9 bases lay between the germline ends.

The chain recombines TRBV9 with TRBJ2-3, with D perhaps matching TRBD2 (6 bases). Germline loops: CDR1 SGDLS, CDR2 YYNGEE. V lost 0 bases and J lost 2, with 10 bases in between. The CDR3 has 15 residues. The CDR3: CASSVDGGDTDTQYF. CDR3 nucleotides: TGTGCCAGCAGCGTAGATGGCGGGGACACAGATACGCAGTATTTT. The full variable domain, with the rest looked up from reference TRBV9 and TRBJ2-3, is DSGVTQTPKHLITATGQRVTLRCSPRSGDLSVYWYQQSLDQGLQFLIQYYNGEERAKGNILERFSAQQFPDLHSELNLSSLELGDSALYFCASSVDGGDTDTQYFGPGTRLTVL.

The V call is TRBV6-6, the J call TRBJ1-1; D is unresolved. The V gene's germline CDR1 is MNHNY and CDR2 SVGAGI (reference sequence). Trimming took 2 bases from V and 4 from J, leaving 8 bases between them. This CDR3 contains 13 residues. CDR3 residues: CASSYIGSTEAFF. The CDR3 bases are TGTGCCAGCAGTTACATAGGGAGCACTGAAGCTTTCTTT.

This chain's CDR3 is CATSKRGGATNEKLFF. The CDR3 DNA reads as TGTGCCACCAGCAAACGAGGGGGGGCAACTAATGAAAAACTGTTTTTT. The chain employs TRBV15 and TRBJ1-4, with D maybe TRBD1 (6 bases). V was shortened by 4 bases and J by 0 bases, with 12 bases between the two germline ends. CDR1 is LNHNV and CDR2 is YYDKDF in the germline V gene (reference sequence). The CDR3 is 16 residues long.

The CDR3 DNA sequence: TGTGCCAGCAGTCCCCGGTATTACTACGAGCAGTACTTC. It codes for CASSPRYYYEQYF. The chain has TRBV27 and TRBJ2-7; D unresolved. This CDR3 has 13 residues. Germline CDR1 and CDR2: MNHEY and SMNVEV (reference sequence). V lost 5 bases and J 3 bases, leaving 11 bases between the germline ends.

V is TRBV5-1 and J is TRBJ1-1, with 8 bases aligning to TRBD1. The V segment lost 1 base and the J segment 3 bases; nucleotides outside the gene matches: 2. Germline V CDR1 and CDR2: SGHRS, YFSETQ. The CDR3 runs 14 residues. The CDR3 coding sequence is TGCGCCAGCAGCTTGTCAGGGGGCTACACTGAAGCTTTCTTT. Protein: CASSLSGGYTEAFF.

This clone turned up a few times. The V gene is TRBV6-1, the J gene TRBJ2-1; no firm D call. V lost 5 bases, J lost 5 bases, and 10 bases lay in between. Germline V gene sequence: CDR1 MNHNS, CDR2 SASEGT. This CDR3 spans 13 amino acids. CDR3 loop: CASSTRLDNEQFF. The CDR3 DNA follows: TGTGCCAGCAGTACCCGACTGGACAATGAGCAGTTCTTC.

The rearrangement uses TRBV6-6 and TRBJ1-6, with a tentative D call TRBD1 (6 bases). The germline CDR1 and CDR2 sequences are MNHNY and SVGAGI (reference sequence). V lost 5 bases and J lost 8, with 13 bases in between. This CDR3 region has 14 residues. DNA for the CDR3: TGTGCCAGCAGTCAAGGGACAACCCATTCACCCCTCCACTTT. It is translated as CASSQGTTHSPLHF.

Notes on this clone: At one boundary the junction diverges from the germline segment, which might be a read error. This specimen includes other DNA sequences encoding the same CDR3. V usage is TRBV7-9 and J usage is TRBJ1-1; tentatively, D is TRBD1 (5 bases). The CDR3 runs to 15 residues. Germline-derived CDR1 and CDR2 are SEHNR and FQNEAQ (reference sequence). The DNA for the CDR3 is TGTGCCAGCAGCGCGGGCGGGGGTTTGAACACTGAGGCTTTCTTT. It specifies CASSAGGGLNTEAFF.

The chain uses TRBV30 and TRBJ2-7; 9 bases agree with TRBD1. Germline V gives CDR1 GTSNPN, CDR2 SVGIG (reference sequence). This CDR3 comprises 12 residues. Germline trimming cut 5 bases from V and 3 bases from J; bases unmatched to any gene: 2. As DNA, the CDR3 is TGTGCCTGGGGACAGGGGTTCTACGAGCAGTACTTC. Its translation: CAWGQGFYEQYF.